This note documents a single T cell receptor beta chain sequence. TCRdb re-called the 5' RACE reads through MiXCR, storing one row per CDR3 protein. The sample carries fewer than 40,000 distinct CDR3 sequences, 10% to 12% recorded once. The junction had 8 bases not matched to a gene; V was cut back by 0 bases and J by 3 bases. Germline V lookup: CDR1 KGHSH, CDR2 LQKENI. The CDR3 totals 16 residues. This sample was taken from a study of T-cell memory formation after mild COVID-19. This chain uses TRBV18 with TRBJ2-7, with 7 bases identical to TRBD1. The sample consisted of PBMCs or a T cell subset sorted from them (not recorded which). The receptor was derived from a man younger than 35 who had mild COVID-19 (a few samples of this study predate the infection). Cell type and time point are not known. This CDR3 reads CASSPPAPGQNYEQYF. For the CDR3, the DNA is TGTGCCAGCTCACCACCTGCTCCGGGACAGAACTACGAGCAGTACTTC.